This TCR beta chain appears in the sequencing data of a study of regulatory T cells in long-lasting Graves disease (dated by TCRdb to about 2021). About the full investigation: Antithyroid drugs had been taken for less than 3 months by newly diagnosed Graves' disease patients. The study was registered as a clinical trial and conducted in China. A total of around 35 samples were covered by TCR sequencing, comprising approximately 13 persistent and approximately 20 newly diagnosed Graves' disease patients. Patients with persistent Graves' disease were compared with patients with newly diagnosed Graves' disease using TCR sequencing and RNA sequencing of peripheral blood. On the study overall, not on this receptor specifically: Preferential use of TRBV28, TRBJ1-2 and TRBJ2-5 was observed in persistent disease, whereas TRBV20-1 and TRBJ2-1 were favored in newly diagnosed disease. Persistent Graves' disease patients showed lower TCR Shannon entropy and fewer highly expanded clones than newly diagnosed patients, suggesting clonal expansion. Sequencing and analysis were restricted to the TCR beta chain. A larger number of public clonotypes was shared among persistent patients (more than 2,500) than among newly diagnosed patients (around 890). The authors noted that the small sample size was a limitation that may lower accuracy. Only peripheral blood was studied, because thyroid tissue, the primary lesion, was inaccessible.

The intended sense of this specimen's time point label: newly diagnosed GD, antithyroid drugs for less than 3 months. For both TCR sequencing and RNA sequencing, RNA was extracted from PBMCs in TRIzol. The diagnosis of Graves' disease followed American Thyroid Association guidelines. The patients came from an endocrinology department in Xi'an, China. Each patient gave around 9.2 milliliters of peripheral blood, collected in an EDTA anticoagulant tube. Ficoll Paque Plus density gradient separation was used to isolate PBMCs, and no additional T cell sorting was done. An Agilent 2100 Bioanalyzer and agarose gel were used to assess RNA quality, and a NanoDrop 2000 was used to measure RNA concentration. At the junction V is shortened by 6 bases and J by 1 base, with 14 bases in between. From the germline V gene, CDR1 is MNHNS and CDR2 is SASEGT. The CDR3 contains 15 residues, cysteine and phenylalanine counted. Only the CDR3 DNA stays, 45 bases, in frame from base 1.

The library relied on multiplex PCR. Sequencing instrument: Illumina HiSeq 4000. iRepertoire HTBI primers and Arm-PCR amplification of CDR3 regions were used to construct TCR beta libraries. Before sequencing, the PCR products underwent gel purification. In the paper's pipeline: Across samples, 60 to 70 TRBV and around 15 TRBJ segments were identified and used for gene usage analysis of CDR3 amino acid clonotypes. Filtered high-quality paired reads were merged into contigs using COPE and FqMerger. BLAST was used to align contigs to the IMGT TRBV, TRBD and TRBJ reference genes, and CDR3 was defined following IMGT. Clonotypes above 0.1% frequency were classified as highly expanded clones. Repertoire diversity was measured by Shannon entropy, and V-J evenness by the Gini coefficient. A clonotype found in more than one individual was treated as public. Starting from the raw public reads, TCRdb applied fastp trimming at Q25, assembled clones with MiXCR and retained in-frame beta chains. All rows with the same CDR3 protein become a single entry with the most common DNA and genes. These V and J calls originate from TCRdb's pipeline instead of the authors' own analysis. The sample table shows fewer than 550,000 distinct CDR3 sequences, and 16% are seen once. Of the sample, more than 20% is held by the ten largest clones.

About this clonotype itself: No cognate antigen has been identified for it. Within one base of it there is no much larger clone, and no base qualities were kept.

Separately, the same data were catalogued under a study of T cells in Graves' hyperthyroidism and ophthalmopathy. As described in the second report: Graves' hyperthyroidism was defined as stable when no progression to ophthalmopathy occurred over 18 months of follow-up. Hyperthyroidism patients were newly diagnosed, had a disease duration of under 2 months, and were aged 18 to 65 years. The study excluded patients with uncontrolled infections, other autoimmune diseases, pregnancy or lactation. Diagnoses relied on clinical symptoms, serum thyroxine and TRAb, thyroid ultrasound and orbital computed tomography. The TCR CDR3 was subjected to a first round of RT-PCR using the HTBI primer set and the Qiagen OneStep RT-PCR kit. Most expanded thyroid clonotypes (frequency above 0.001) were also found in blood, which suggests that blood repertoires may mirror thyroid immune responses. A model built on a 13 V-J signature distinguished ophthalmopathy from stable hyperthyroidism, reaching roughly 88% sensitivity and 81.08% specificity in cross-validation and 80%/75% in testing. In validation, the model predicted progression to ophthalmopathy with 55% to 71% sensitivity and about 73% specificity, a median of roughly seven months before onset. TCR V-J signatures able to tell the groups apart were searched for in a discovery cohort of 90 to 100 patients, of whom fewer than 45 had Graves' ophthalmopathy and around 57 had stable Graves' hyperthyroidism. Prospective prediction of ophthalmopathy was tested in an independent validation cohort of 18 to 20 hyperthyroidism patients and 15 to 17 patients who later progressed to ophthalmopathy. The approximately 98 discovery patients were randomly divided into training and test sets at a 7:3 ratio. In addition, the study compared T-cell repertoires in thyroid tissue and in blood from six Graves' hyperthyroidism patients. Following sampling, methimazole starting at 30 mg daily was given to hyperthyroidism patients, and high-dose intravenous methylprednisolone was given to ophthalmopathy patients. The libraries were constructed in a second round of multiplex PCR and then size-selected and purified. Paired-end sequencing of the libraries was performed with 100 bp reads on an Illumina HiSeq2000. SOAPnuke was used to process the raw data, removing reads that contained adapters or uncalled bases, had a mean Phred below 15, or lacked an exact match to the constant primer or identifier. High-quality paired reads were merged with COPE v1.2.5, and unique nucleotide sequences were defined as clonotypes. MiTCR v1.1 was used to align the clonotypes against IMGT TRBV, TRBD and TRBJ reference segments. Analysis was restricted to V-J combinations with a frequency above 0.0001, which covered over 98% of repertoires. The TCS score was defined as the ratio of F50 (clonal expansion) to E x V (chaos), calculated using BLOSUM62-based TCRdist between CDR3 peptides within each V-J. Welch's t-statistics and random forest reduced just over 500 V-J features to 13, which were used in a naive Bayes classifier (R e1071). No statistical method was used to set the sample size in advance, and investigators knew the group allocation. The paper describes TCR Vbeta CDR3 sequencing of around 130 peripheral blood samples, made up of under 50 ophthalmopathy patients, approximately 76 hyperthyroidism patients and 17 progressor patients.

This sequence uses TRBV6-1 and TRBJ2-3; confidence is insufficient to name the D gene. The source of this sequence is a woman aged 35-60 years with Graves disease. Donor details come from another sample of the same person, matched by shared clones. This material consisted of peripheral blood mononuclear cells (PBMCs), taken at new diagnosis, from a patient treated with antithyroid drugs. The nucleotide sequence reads TGTGCCAGCAGCTCACCCTCAGCTGGCACAGATACGCAGTATTTT. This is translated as CASSSPSAGTDTQYF.